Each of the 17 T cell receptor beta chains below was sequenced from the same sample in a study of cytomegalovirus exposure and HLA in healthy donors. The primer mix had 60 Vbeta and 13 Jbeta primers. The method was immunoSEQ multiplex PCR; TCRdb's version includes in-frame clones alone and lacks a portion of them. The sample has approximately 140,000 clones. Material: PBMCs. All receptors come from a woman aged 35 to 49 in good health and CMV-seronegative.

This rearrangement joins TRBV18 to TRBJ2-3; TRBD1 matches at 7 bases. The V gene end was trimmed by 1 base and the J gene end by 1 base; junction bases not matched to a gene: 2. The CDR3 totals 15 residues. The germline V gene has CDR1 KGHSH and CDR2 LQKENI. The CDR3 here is CASSPRQGGTDTQYF. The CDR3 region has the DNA TGTGCCAGCTCACCACGTCAGGGGGGCACAGATACGCAGTATTTT.

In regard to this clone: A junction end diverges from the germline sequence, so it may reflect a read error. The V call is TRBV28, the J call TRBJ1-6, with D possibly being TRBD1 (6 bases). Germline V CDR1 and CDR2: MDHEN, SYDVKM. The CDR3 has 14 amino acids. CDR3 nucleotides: TGTGCCAGCATTTTAGGGGGAGGTAATTCACCCCTCCACTTT. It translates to CASILGGGNSPLHF.

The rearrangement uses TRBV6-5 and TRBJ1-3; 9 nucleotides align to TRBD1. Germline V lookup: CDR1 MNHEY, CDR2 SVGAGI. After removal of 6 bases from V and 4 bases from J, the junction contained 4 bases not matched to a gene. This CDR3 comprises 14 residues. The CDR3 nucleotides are TGTGCCAGCAGGCGGACAGGGGACGGAAACACCATATATTTT. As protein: CASRRTGDGNTIYF.

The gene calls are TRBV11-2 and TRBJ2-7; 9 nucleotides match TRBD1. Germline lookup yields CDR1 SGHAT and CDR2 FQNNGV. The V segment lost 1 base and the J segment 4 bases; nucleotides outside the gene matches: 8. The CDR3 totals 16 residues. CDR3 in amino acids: CASSLVAGTGRYEQYF. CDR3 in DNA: TGTGCCAGCAGCTTAGTGGCGGGGACAGGGAGATACGAGCAGTACTTC.

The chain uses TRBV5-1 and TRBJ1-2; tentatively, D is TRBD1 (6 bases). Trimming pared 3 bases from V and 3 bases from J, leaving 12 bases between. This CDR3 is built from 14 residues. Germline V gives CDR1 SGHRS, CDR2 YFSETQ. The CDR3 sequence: CASSSQGRDYGYTF. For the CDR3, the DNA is TGCGCCAGCAGCTCACAGGGAAGGGACTATGGCTACACCTTC.

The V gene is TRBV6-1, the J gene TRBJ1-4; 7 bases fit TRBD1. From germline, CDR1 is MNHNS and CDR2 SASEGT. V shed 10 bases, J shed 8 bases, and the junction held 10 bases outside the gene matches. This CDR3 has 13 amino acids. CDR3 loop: CATTGTELEKLFF. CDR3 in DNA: TGTGCCACTACCGGGACAGAGTTAGAAAAACTGTTTTTT.

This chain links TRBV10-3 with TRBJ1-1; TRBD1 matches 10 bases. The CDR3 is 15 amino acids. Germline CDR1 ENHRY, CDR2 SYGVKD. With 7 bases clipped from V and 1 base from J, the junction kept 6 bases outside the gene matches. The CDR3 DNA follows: TGTGCCATCAAGGGGGGACAGGGGACGAACACTGAAGCTTTCTTT. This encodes CAIKGGQGTNTEAFF.

The CDR3, as DNA: TGCGCCAGCAGCCAAGAGGCAGCAGGGGAAGCTTTCTTT. Protein product: CASSQEAAGEAFF. The chain links TRBV4-3 to TRBJ1-1, with TRBD1 as a possible D gene (5 bases). The germline V and J ends were trimmed by 0 bases and 8 bases, with 10 bases remaining between them. The germline V gene has CDR1 LGHNA and CDR2 YSLEER. There are 13 residues in the CDR3.

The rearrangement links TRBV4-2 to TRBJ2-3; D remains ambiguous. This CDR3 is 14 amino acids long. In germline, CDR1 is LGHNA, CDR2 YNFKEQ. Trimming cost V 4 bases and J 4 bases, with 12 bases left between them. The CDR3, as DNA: TGTGCCAGCAGCCCCGAACAGTTGGCAGATACGCAGTATTTT. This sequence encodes CASSPEQLADTQYF.

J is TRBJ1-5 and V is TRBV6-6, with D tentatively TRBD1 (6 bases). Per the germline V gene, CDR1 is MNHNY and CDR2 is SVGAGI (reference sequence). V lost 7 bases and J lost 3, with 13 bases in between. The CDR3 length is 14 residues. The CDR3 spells CASTTGGLNQPQHF. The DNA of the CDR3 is TGTGCCAGCACCACCGGGGGGCTCAATCAGCCCCAGCATTTT.

The chain's CDR3 is CAPVSRGGYYGYTF. The CDR3 DNA sequence: TGTGCCCCCGTATCAAGGGGGGGTTACTATGGCTACACCTTC. This chain links TRBV28 with TRBJ1-2; tentative D call: TRBD1 (6 bases). Germline V gene data show CDR1 as MDHEN and CDR2 as SYDVKM. The V end lost 11 bases, the J end lost 3 bases, and 19 bases lay between the germline ends. CDR3 length: 14 residues.

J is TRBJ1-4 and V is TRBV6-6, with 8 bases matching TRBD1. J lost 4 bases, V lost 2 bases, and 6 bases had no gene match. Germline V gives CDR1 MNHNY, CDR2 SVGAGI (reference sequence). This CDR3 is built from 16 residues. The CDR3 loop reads CASSYGQGAGNEKLFF. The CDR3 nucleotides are TGTGCCAGCAGTTACGGGCAGGGGGCAGGTAATGAAAAACTGTTTTTT.

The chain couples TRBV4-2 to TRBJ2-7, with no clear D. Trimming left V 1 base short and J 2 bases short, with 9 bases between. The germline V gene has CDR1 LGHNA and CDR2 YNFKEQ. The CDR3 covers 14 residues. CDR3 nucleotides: TGTGCCAGCAGCCAAGGTTTCGGTACCTACGAGCAGTACTTC. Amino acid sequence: CASSQGFGTYEQYF.

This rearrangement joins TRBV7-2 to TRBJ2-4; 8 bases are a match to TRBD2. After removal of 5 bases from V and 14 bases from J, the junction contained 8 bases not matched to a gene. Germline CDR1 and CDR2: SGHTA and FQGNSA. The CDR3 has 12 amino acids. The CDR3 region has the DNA TGTGCCAGCAGCCCCCCGACTAGCGAAGAGTACTTC. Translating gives CASSPPTSEEYF.

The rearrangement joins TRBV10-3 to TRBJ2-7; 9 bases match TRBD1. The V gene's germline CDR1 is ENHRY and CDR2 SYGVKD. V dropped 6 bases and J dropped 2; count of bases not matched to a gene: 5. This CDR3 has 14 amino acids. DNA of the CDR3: TGTGCCATCAGCCCGGGACAGGGAGCCTACGAGCAGTACTTC. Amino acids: CAISPGQGAYEQYF.

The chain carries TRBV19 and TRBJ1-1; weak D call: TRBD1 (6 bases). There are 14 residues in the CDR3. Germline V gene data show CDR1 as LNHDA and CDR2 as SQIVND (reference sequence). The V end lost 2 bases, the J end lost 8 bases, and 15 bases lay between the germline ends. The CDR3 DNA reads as TGTGCCAGTAGTATACCGGGTTGGGGGACAGAAGCTTTCTTT. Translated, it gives CASSIPGWGTEAFF.

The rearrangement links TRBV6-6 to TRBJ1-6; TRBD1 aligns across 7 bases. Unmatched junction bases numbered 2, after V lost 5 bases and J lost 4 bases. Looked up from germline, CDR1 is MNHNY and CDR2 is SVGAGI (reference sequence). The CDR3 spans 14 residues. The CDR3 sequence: CASSQTGYNSPLHF. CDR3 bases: TGTGCCAGCAGTCAGACAGGGTATAATTCACCCCTCCACTTT.